What follows is one TCR beta chain and its context. The data belong to a study of shared clonotypes between healthy human individuals. The data were produced by immunoSEQ multiplex PCR, yet TCRdb's version contains in-frame clones alone and is incomplete. The data hold some 2,100,000 clones, with about 92% observed a single time. CD45RO-negative, CCR7-positively selected cells formed the naive CD8 fraction, excluding terminally differentiated effector memory CD45RA+ cells. In germline, CDR1 is SGHKS, CDR2 YYEKEE (reference sequence). This CDR3 has 14 amino acids. V gave up 3 bases and J gave up 3 bases; unmatched junction bases: 5.

J is TRBJ2-5 and V is TRBV5-5; 7 bases match TRBD1. This sequence was found in a man aged 18 to 30 in good health. Some clones in this sample may be carry-over from other donors' samples. The sequenced sample consisted of naive CD8+ T cells from PBMCs. The CDR3 loop is CASSYGTAEETQYF. The CDR3 nucleotides read TGTGCCAGCAGCTATGGGACAGCTGAAGAGACCCAGTACTTC.